The subject of this entry is one T cell receptor (beta chain). These data originate in a study of OX40 agonist ivuxolimab in advanced cancers. Measured with immunoSEQ multiplex PCR; TCRdb has only the in-frame clones, and not every one. Found here are 50,000 to 85,000 clones, less than 90% of them singletons; the top ten hold roughly 2.4%. This CDR3 comprises 14 residues. Per germline, CDR1 MNHNY and CDR2 SVGAGI (reference sequence). Trimming stripped 5 bases from V and 0 bases from J, with 8 bases between. This TCR was recovered from an adult with an advanced solid tumor such as melanoma, head and neck, liver or kidney cancer. Sequences were derived from CD4+ or CD8+ T cells sorted from blood, sampled in a trial of the OX40 agonist ivuxolimab. The chain employs TRBV6-6 and TRBJ1-5, with D hard to call. The CDR3 nucleotides read TGTGCCAGCAGTACGACATATAGCAATCAGCCCCAGCATTTT. It is translated as CASSTTYSNQPQHF.